The rows below give T cell receptor beta chains drawn from one sample of a study of spatial heterogeneity in lung cancer. TCRdb fed the 5' RACE reads into MiXCR, producing one record per CDR3 protein. This sample has around 11,000 distinct CDR3 sequences, with 12% found just once. The sequenced sample was lung tumor tissue, obtained at surgery. The receptors stem from a female donor with early-stage non-small cell lung cancer. The CDR3 runs from the conserved cysteine through the conserved F or W. D genes are given only for firm matches. Clone size is not always given. Where it is, it says once, few, many or a class for expanded clones.

size: many
J: TRBJ1-2
V: TRBV12-3/TRBV12-4
D: TRBD1
DNA: TGTGCCAGCAGTTCAGGGGGCCATGGCTACACCTTC
CDR3: CASSSGGHGYTF

size: few
J: TRBJ2-2
V: TRBV2
D: TRBD2
DNA: TGTGCCAGCAGTGCGCTAGCGGGAGACACCGGGGAGCTGTTTTTT
CDR3: CASSALAGDTGELFF

size: NA
J: TRBJ2-2
V: TRBV5-1
D: NA
DNA: TGCGCCAGCAGCTTGGATGCCTGGGATACCGGGGAGCTGTTTTTT
CDR3: CASSLDAWDTGELFF

size: medium-sized
J: TRBJ2-1
V: TRBV12-3/TRBV12-4
D: NA
DNA: TGTGCCAGCACCACGGGGAGCTCCTACAATGAGCAGTTCTTC
CDR3: CASTTGSSYNEQFF

size: many
J: TRBJ2-5
V: TRBV4-3
D: NA
DNA: TGCGCCAGCAGCCAAGATCATAGGGGGGGGCGCGAGACCCAGTACTTC
CDR3: CASSQDHRGGRETQYF

size: few
J: TRBJ1-5
V: TRBV7-8
D: NA
DNA: TGTGCCAGCAGCTTAGTAGGGAGGCGGCCCCAGCATTTT
CDR3: CASSLVGRRPQHF

size: many
J: TRBJ2-3
V: TRBV5-5
D: TRBD1
DNA: TGTGCCAGCAGCCATTTTTATAGGTACAGGGGGGCAGATACGCAGTATTTT
CDR3: CASSHFYRYRGADTQYF

size: NA
J: TRBJ2-1
V: TRBV11-3
D: NA
DNA: TGTGCCAGCAGCTTGCCCGGGACGACCTCCGCTGAGCAGTTCTTC
CDR3: CASSLPGTTSAEQFF

size: many
J: TRBJ1-6
V: TRBV12-3/TRBV12-4
D: TRBD1
DNA: TGTGCCAGCACCCTCGACAGGGGAGGTTATAATTCACCCCTCCACTTT
CDR3: CASTLDRGGYNSPLHF

size: NA
J: TRBJ1-5
V: TRBV2
D: TRBD1
DNA: TGTGCCAGCAGAGGCCAGACAGGGGGCATTCAGCCCCAGCATTTT
CDR3: CASRGQTGGIQPQHF

size: many
J: TRBJ1-5
V: TRBV10-3
D: NA
DNA: TGTGCCATCCGAAGACAGGTCGATCAGCCCCAGCATTTT
CDR3: CAIRRQVDQPQHF

size: medium-sized
J: TRBJ1-4
V: TRBV7-9
D: NA
DNA: TGTGCCAGCAGCCGAACAGGGTCAGGTGAAAAACTGTTTTTT
CDR3: CASSRTGSGEKLFF

size: many
J: TRBJ2-7
V: TRBV7-2
D: NA
DNA: TGTGCCAGCAACCTAGGGACGGGCTCCTACGAGCAGTACTTC
CDR3: CASNLGTGSYEQYF

size: many
J: TRBJ2-5
V: TRBV10-3
D: NA
DNA: TGTGCCATCAGTGAGACCGGGTCCCCTCCCACCCAGTACTTC
CDR3: CAISETGSPPTQYF

size: NA
J: TRBJ2-7
V: TRBV20-1
D: TRBD2
DNA: TGCAGTGCTAGAAGGCAGCGGGGGCCATCCTACGAGCAGTACTTC
CDR3: CSARRQRGPSYEQYF

size: many
J: TRBJ2-1
V: TRBV20-1
D: NA
DNA: TGCAGTGCTAGAACCCTAATTGAGCAGTTCTTC
CDR3: CSARTLIEQFF

size: medium-sized
J: TRBJ2-1
V: TRBV7-2
D: TRBD2
DNA: TGTGCCAGCAGCTTAGGTCTAGCGGGTCACAATGAGCAGTTCTTC
CDR3: CASSLGLAGHNEQFF

size: NA
J: TRBJ2-7
V: TRBV5-1
D: TRBD2
DNA: TGCGCCAGCAGCTGGCTAGCGGGGGATGCGTACGAGCAGTACTTC
CDR3: CASSWLAGDAYEQYF

size: many
J: TRBJ2-7
V: TRBV6-2/TRBV6-3
D: TRBD1
DNA: TGTGCCAGCATCTCAGGGGGAAGGTTTCACGAGCAGTACTTC
CDR3: CASISGGRFHEQYF

size: many
J: TRBJ1-3
V: TRBV20-1
D: NA
DNA: TGCAGTGCTAGACCTTTCGGTACCTCTGGAAACACCATATATTTT
CDR3: CSARPFGTSGNTIYF

size: NA
J: TRBJ2-7
V: TRBV6-1
D: NA
DNA: TGTGCCAGCAGTAGGGACCCCAGCTACGAGCAGTACTTC
CDR3: CASSRDPSYEQYF

size: NA
J: TRBJ1-5
V: TRBV20-1
D: NA
DNA: TGCAGTGCTCCACTCGACGGCAATCAGCCCCAGCATTTT
CDR3: CSAPLDGNQPQHF

size: many
J: TRBJ1-1
V: TRBV6-2/TRBV6-3
D: NA
DNA: TGTGCCGGCCGCGGGGGCTGGGAGACTGAAGCTTTCTTT
CDR3: CAGRGGWETEAFF

size: many
J: TRBJ2-7
V: TRBV7-2
D: NA
DNA: TGTGCCAGCAGCTTAGGACAGACCAATTACGAGCAGTACTTC
CDR3: CASSLGQTNYEQYF

size: many
J: TRBJ2-5
V: TRBV20-1
D: NA
DNA: TGCAGTGCTAGAGATGGGATCGGCCAGTACTTC
CDR3: CSARDGIGQYF

size: many
J: TRBJ2-2
V: TRBV6-2/TRBV6-3
D: NA
DNA: TGTGCCAGCAGCCCCTTTACCGGGGAGCTGTTTTTT
CDR3: CASSPFTGELFF

size: many
J: TRBJ1-5
V: TRBV2
D: NA
DNA: TGTGCCAGCAGTGAACCTTTTAAACCCCAGCATTTT
CDR3: CASSEPFKPQHF

size: few
J: TRBJ2-3
V: TRBV5-4
D: TRBD2
DNA: TGTGCCAGCAGCTTGGCGGCTAGCGGCGGTTCAGATACGCAGTATTTT
CDR3: CASSLAASGGSDTQYF

size: many
J: TRBJ2-7
V: TRBV20-1
D: NA
DNA: TGCAGTGCTTCCGGGCCTAGTTCCTCCTACGAGCAGTACTTC
CDR3: CSASGPSSSYEQYF